Below, 21 T cell receptor beta chains from the same sample are listed, as sequenced in a study of cytomegalovirus exposure and HLA in healthy donors. The data were produced by immunoSEQ multiplex PCR, yet TCRdb's version contains in-frame clones alone and is incomplete. The sample shows fewer than 60,000 clones, about 88% of them seen only once. Material: PBMCs. These receptors all come from a woman aged 18-35 years in good health and CMV-seronegative.

The chain uses TRBV7-2 and TRBJ1-1; 8 nucleotides align to TRBD1. The V segment lost 2 bases and the J segment 0 bases; nucleotides outside the gene matches: 5. Germline CDR1 and CDR2: SGHTA and FQGNSA. This CDR3 is built from 16 residues. The CDR3 nucleotides are TGTGCCAGCAGCTTAAACAGGGGGGGCATGAACACTGAAGCTTTCTTT. Its translation: CASSLNRGGMNTEAFF.

This sequence joins TRBV4-1 and TRBJ2-1; 7 bases line up with TRBD2. The CDR3 is 15 residues long. CDR1 is MGHRA and CDR2 is YSYEKL in the germline V gene. With 0 bases clipped from V and 6 bases from J, the junction kept 5 bases outside the gene matches. The CDR3 here is CASSQDVGGGNEQFF. CDR3 nucleotide sequence: TGCGCCAGCAGCCAAGATGTGGGGGGGGGCAATGAGCAGTTCTTC.

The chain has TRBV9 and TRBJ2-7, with 10 bases identical to TRBD2. The CDR3 length is 13 residues. V gave up 8 bases and J gave up 4 bases; unmatched junction bases: 6. In germline, CDR1 is SGDLS, CDR2 YYNGEE. CDR3 residues: CASSGLASYEQYF. In DNA, the CDR3 is TGTGCCAGTTCGGGACTAGCGTCTTACGAGCAGTACTTC.

This clone has a single count. V gene TRBV10-1 combines with J gene TRBJ1-2; weak D call: TRBD1 (5 bases). The CDR3 runs 17 residues. Trimming removed 0 bases at V and 7 bases at J, with 21 bases between. Germline V gives CDR1 WNHNN, CDR2 SYGVQD (reference sequence). CDR3 DNA: TGCGCCAGCAGTGAGTCCGGGCAGGGATCTCGTTATAGTGGCTACACCTTC. It specifies CASSESGQGSRYSGYTF.

The genes are TRBV6-6 and TRBJ1-2, with D unclear. The CDR3 is made up of 15 amino acids. Germline CDR1 MNHNY, CDR2 SVGAGI (reference sequence). V lost 2 bases and J 0 bases, leaving 10 bases between the germline ends. The CDR3 sequence: CASSYLGAANYGYTF. CDR3 DNA: TGTGCCAGCAGTTACCTTGGAGCTGCTAACTATGGCTACACCTTC.

The chain has TRBV7-6 and TRBJ2-3, with 9 bases matching TRBD2. There are 15 residues in the CDR3. V gave up 1 base and J gave up 3 bases; unmatched junction bases: 2. CDR1 and CDR2 (germline): SGHVS, FNYEAQ. CDR3 nucleotide sequence: TGTGCCAGCAGCTTAGGCGGGGGGGCTACAGATACGCAGTATTTT. Its protein is CASSLGGGATDTQYF.

This chain connects TRBV29-1 to TRBJ1-4, with unresolved D. This CDR3 is built from 14 residues. Trimming stripped 6 bases from V and 5 bases from J, with 16 bases between. Germline-derived CDR1 and CDR2 are SQVTM and ANQGSEA. CDR3 residues: CSVPLEGANEKLFF. In DNA form, the CDR3 reads TGCAGCGTCCCCTTGGAGGGCGCAAATGAAAAACTGTTTTTT.

This rearrangement joins TRBV6-1 to TRBJ1-5, with unresolved D. V dropped 8 bases and J dropped 0 bases, with 11 bases sitting between them. Looked up from germline, CDR1 is MNHNS and CDR2 is SASEGT. This CDR3 has 14 residues. This CDR3 is CASWRAASNQPQHF. The CDR3, as DNA: TGTGCCAGCTGGAGAGCTGCTAGCAATCAGCCCCAGCATTTT.

The chain links TRBV7-2 to TRBJ1-5, with a weak D call TRBD1 (6 bases). Germline V lookup: CDR1 SGHTA, CDR2 FQGNSA. The V end was cut by 2 bases, the J end by 2 bases, with 13 bases between. CDR3 size: 16 residues. The CDR3 DNA reads as TGTGCCAGCAGCTTACAAGGGGGGAGGGGCAATCAGCCCCAGCATTTT. Translation gives CASSLQGGRGNQPQHF.

The V gene is TRBV15, the J gene TRBJ2-2; the match to TRBD1 covers 7 bases. V shed 4 bases and J 6 bases; nucleotides not matched to a gene: 5. From germline, CDR1 is LNHNV and CDR2 YYDKDF (reference sequence). The CDR3 covers 14 residues. CDR3 sequence: CATSTGGVAGELFF. CDR3 in DNA: TGTGCCACCAGCACAGGGGGTGTAGCCGGGGAGCTGTTTTTT. Drawing the rest from reference TRBV15 and TRBJ2-2, the complete variable domain is DAMVIQNPRYQVTQFGKPVTLSCSQTLNHNVMYWYQQKSSQAPKLLFHYYDKDFNNEADTPDNFQSRRPNTSFCFLDIRSPGLGDTAMYLCATSTGGVAGELFFGEGSRLTVL.

This CDR3 reads CASGTGTQYF. The CDR3 DNA sequence: TGTGCCAGCGGTACCGGGACCCAGTACTTC. V and J are TRBV18 and TRBJ2-5; D is unclear. CDR1 and CDR2 (germline): KGHSH, LQKENI. The V end lost 8 bases, the J end lost 7 bases, and 8 bases lay between the germline ends. There are 10 residues in the CDR3.

This chain uses TRBV11-2 with TRBJ2-7, with D possibly TRBD1 on 5 matching bases. The CDR3 length is 14 residues. Trimming took 1 base from V and 6 from J, leaving 13 bases between them. In germline, CDR1 is SGHAT, CDR2 FQNNGV. The CDR3, as DNA: TGTGCCAGCAGCTTAGGGGGCAGGGTAGGCGAGCAGTACTTC. Translation gives CASSLGGRVGEQYF.

This chain links TRBV10-2 with TRBJ1-1; D gene unclear. The CDR3 is 14 residues long. From germline, CDR1 is WSHSY and CDR2 SAAADI. V shed 3 bases and J shed 0 bases, with 8 bases lying between them. The CDR3, as DNA: TGCGCCAGCAGTGAAATAGAAATGAACACTGAAGCTTTCTTT. Translating it yields CASSEIEMNTEAFF.

The rearrangement uses TRBV6-4 and TRBJ2-1, with TRBD2 matching 13 bases. CDR3 length: 14 residues. Trimming at V came to 8 bases and at J to 8 bases, leaving 6 bases not matched to a gene. CDR1 is MRHNA and CDR2 is SNTAGT in the germline V gene. The CDR3 DNA follows: TGTGCCAGCGCTACTAGCGGGGGGGCCGATGAGCAGTTCTTC. It codes for CASATSGGADEQFF.

This clone has just one count. The genes are TRBV9 and TRBJ2-5, with a weak D call TRBD2 (6 bases). The CDR3 extends over 16 amino acids. V shed 0 bases and J shed 3 bases, with 15 bases lying between them. CDR1 is SGDLS and CDR2 is YYNGEE in the germline V gene. CDR3 DNA sequence: TGTGCCAGCAGCGTAGCTCCCCAACTAGCAGAAGAGACCCAGTACTTC. It yields the protein CASSVAPQLAEETQYF.

This rearrangement joins TRBV7-2 to TRBJ1-1; TRBD1 might be the D (6 bases). The CDR3 totals 14 residues. V gave up 5 bases and J gave up 4 bases, with 14 bases separating them. Germline CDR1 SGHTA, CDR2 FQGNSA. In DNA form, the CDR3 reads TGTGCCAGCAGCATGACAGGATGGAGCACTGAAGCTTTCTTT. Encoded protein: CASSMTGWSTEAFF.

This chain connects TRBV7-9 to TRBJ2-7; no clear D gene. Germline assignment: CDR1 SEHNR and CDR2 FQNEAQ (reference sequence). Deletions cut 4 bases from V and 0 bases from J, with 7 bases between. The CDR3 contains 13 residues. The CDR3 DNA follows: TGTGCCAGCAGCTGGCGGAGCTCCTACGAGCAGTACTTC. Translating it yields CASSWRSSYEQYF.

This clone has just one count. The chain recombines TRBV7-6 with TRBJ2-1; maybe TRBD1 (5 bases). The germline V and J ends were trimmed by 3 bases and 4 bases, with 10 bases remaining between them. CDR1 and CDR2 (germline): SGHVS, FNYEAQ. This CDR3 region has 14 residues. The chain's CDR3 is CASSFSDRYNEQFF. DNA for the CDR3: TGTGCCAGCAGCTTCTCCGACAGATACAATGAGCAGTTCTTC.

The rearrangement joins TRBV7-3 to TRBJ2-2, with 12 bases aligning to TRBD2. Germline CDR1 reads SGHTA; CDR2 reads FQGTGA. The CDR3 contains 16 residues. V was clipped by 3 bases and J by 6 bases; unmatched bases: 5. CDR3 coding DNA: TGTGCCAGCAGCTTGCCTGGACTAGCGGGACCCGGGGAGCTGTTTTTT. Translating it yields CASSLPGLAGPGELFF.

The rearrangement joins TRBV9 to TRBJ1-5; 10 bases are a match to TRBD1. Trimming took 0 bases from V and 5 from J; bases not matched to a gene: 2. Germline values: CDR1 SGDLS, CDR2 YYNGEE. The CDR3 has 15 amino acids. The CDR3 coding sequence is TGTGCCAGCAGCGTAGGTGGACAGGGGGATCAGCCCCAGCATTTT. Translated: CASSVGGQGDQPQHF.

The genes are TRBV10-2 and TRBJ2-7; tentative D call: TRBD2 (6 bases). Trimming pared 3 bases from V and 2 bases from J, leaving 14 bases between. The CDR3 consists of 15 residues. Germline V CDR1 and CDR2: WSHSY, SAAADI. This CDR3 is CASSDSGVPTYEQYF. Here the CDR3 DNA reads TGCGCCAGCAGTGATAGCGGTGTGCCGACCTACGAGCAGTACTTC.